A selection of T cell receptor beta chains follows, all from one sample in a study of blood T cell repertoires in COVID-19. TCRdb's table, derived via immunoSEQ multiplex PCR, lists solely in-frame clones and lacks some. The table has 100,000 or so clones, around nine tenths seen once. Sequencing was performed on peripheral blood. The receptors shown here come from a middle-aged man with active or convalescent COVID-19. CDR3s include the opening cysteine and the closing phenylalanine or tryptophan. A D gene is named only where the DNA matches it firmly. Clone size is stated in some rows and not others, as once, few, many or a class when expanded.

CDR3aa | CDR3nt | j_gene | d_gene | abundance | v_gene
CASSSNLGQGEYSDYGYTF | TGTGCCAGCAGCTCGAACCTGGGACAGGGGGAATATTCGGACTATGGCTACACCTTC | TRBJ1-2 | TRBD1 | NA | TRBV5-4
CASSFPGASYEQYF | TGTGCCAGCAGCTTTCCGGGAGCCTCCTACGAGCAGTACTTC | TRBJ2-7 | NA | NA | TRBV7-2
CASRGTGGIGYTF | TGTGCCAGCAGGGGGACAGGGGGCATCGGCTACACCTTC | TRBJ1-2 | TRBD1 | few | TRBV2
CASSLFGQLTDTQYF | TGTGCCAGCAGCTTATTTGGACAGCTCACAGATACGCAGTATTTT | TRBJ2-3 | NA | once | TRBV11-2
CASIRDETQETQYF | TGCGCCAGCATCCGAGACGAGACTCAAGAGACCCAGTACTTC | TRBJ2-5 | NA | NA | TRBV5-1
CASSPVANYGYTF | TGTGCCAGCAGCCCCGTAGCTAACTATGGCTACACCTTC | TRBJ1-2 | NA | NA | TRBV6-5
CASSTGTGWANEKLFF | TGCGCCAGCAGCACCGGGACAGGATGGGCTAATGAAAAACTGTTTTTT | TRBJ1-4 | TRBD1 | NA | TRBV5-1
CASRSSRPGTHSTDTQYF | TGTGCCAGCAGGAGTTCCAGACCGGGAACTCACAGCACAGATACGCAGTATTTT | TRBJ2-3 | NA | NA | TRBV28
CASSLLGVAGGSGTDTQYF | TGTGCCAGCAGTTTATTAGGGGTAGCGGGGGGGTCTGGCACAGATACGCAGTATTTT | TRBJ2-3 | TRBD2 | NA | TRBV28
CASSEGGQGSGYTF | TGTGCCAGCAGTGAAGGGGGACAGGGATCTGGCTACACCTTC | TRBJ1-2 | TRBD1 | once | TRBV2
CASSGTGAPGTDTQYF | TGCGCCAGCAGCGGGACAGGGGCCCCTGGCACAGATACGCAGTATTTT | TRBJ2-3 | TRBD1 | NA | TRBV5-1
CASSAQLDRAAGELFF | TGTGCCAGCAGCGCCCAGTTGGACAGGGCGGCCGGGGAGCTGTTTTTT | TRBJ2-2 | TRBD1 | NA | TRBV9
CASSLALGQNTEAFF | TGCGCCAGCAGCTTGGCCCTTGGACAGAACACTGAAGCTTTCTTT | TRBJ1-1 | NA | NA | TRBV5-1
CASSFSRGSAYEQYF | TGTGCCAGCAGCTTTTCACGCGGCTCAGCCTACGAGCAGTACTTC | TRBJ2-7 | NA | NA | TRBV7-2
CASSYSLAGRNTEAFF | TGTGCCAGCAGTTACTCGTTAGCGGGCAGGAACACTGAAGCTTTCTTT | TRBJ1-1 | NA | NA | TRBV6-2/TRBV6-3
CASSRRGNQPQHF | TGTGCCAGCAGCCGCAGGGGGAATCAGCCCCAGCATTTT | TRBJ1-5 | TRBD1 | NA | TRBV3-1/TRBV3-2
CASSSLRENTEAFF | TGTGCCAGCAGTTCCCTCAGGGAGAACACTGAAGCTTTCTTT | TRBJ1-1 | NA | NA | TRBV27
CASSPPRTGTVEQYF | TGTGCCAGCTCACCCCCTAGGACAGGGACGGTCGAGCAGTACTTC | TRBJ2-7 | TRBD1 | NA | TRBV18
CASSPPSGGTVKNNEQFF | TGTGCCAGCTCACCACCGAGCGGGGGCACAGTTAAGAACAATGAGCAGTTCTTC | TRBJ2-1 | TRBD2 | few | TRBV18
CASSLLGGLAGAPSTDTQYF | TGCGCCAGCAGCTTGCTCGGAGGACTAGCGGGGGCCCCTAGCACAGATACGCAGTATTTT | TRBJ2-3 | TRBD2 | NA | TRBV5-1
CASSWTGVGAEAFF | TGTGCCAGCAGCTGGACAGGGGTGGGAGCTGAAGCTTTCTTT | TRBJ1-1 | TRBD1 | NA | TRBV7-9
CASTETGASYNEQFF | TGTGCCAGTACCGAGACAGGGGCCTCCTACAATGAGCAGTTCTTC | TRBJ2-1 | TRBD1 | NA | TRBV19
CASSFVMAGAGYDTGELFF | TGTGCCAGCAGCTTCGTTATGGCGGGGGCCGGGTATGACACCGGGGAGCTGTTTTTT | TRBJ2-2 | NA | NA | TRBV11-2
CASSLSTVPYGYTF | TGTGCCAGCAGCCTTTCGACAGTACCCTATGGCTACACCTTC | TRBJ1-2 | NA | NA | TRBV7-9
CASSPPSGTDTQYF | TGTGCCAGCTCTCCTCCGTCGGGCACAGATACGCAGTATTTT | TRBJ2-3 | NA | NA | TRBV18
CASSYSGTSNNEQFF | TGTGCCAGCAGTTACTCCGGGACTAGCAACAATGAGCAGTTCTTC | TRBJ2-1 | TRBD2 | NA | TRBV6-5
CASSNYLGVSYEQYF | TGTGCCAGCAGCAACTACCTAGGGGTATCCTACGAGCAGTACTTC | TRBJ2-7 | NA | NA | TRBV9
CASSFPRGGKWTDTQYF | TGTGCCAGCAGCTTCCCCCGGGGGGGTAAATGGACAGATACGCAGTATTTT | TRBJ2-3 | TRBD2 | NA | TRBV7-9
CASTTPGQGRQPQHF | TGTGCCAGCACGACTCCGGGACAGGGACGTCAGCCCCAGCATTTT | TRBJ1-5 | TRBD1 | NA | TRBV28
CASSSVNYEQYF | TGTGCCAGCAGTAGCGTCAACTACGAGCAGTACTTC | TRBJ2-7 | NA | NA | TRBV28
CASSQAPQGATDTQYF | TGCGCCAGCAGCCAAGCCCCACAGGGGGCAACAGATACGCAGTATTTT | TRBJ2-3 | TRBD1 | few | TRBV4-3
CASSPGGAGTGELFF | TGTGCCAGCAGCCCCGGGGGGGCGGGGACCGGGGAGCTGTTTTTT | TRBJ2-2 | TRBD2 | NA | TRBV6-5
CASDGGLDNEQFF | TGTGCCAGCGACGGGGGGTTGGACAATGAGCAGTTCTTC | TRBJ2-1 | TRBD2 | NA | TRBV12-3/TRBV12-4
CASTGQGSPLHF | TGTGCCAGCACCGGACAGGGCTCACCCCTCCACTTT | TRBJ1-6 | TRBD1 | NA | TRBV28
CASSQGTSGVQETQYF | TGCGCCAGCAGCCAGGGGACTAGCGGGGTTCAAGAGACCCAGTACTTC | TRBJ2-5 | TRBD2 | NA | TRBV4-3
CASRGQGEDYGYTF | TGTGCCAGCAGGGGACAGGGGGAGGACTATGGCTACACCTTC | TRBJ1-2 | TRBD1 | NA | TRBV6-6
CASSQDIGGGDTQYF | TGCGCCAGCAGCCAAGATATAGGCGGGGGGGATACGCAGTATTTT | TRBJ2-3 | TRBD2 | NA | TRBV4-3
CSARTYNEQFF | TGCAGTGCCCGGACATACAATGAGCAGTTCTTC | TRBJ2-1 | NA | NA | TRBV20-1
CASSLAAGAQYEQYF | TGTGCCAGCAGCTTAGCCGCGGGGGCCCAATACGAGCAGTACTTC | TRBJ2-7 | NA | NA | TRBV7-2
CASSQVRVGGSPLHF | TGCGCCAGCAGCCAAGTGAGGGTTGGTGGTTCACCCCTCCACTTT | TRBJ1-6 | NA | NA | TRBV4-1
CASSLGPRDRGQETQYF | TGTGCCAGCAGTTTAGGGCCCCGGGACAGGGGCCAAGAGACCCAGTACTTC | TRBJ2-5 | TRBD1 | NA | TRBV28
CASSESRDRDNTGELFF | TGCGCCAGCAGTGAGTCCCGGGACAGAGACAACACCGGGGAGCTGTTTTTT | TRBJ2-2 | TRBD1 | NA | TRBV10-2
CAWSPGQASSYEQYF | TGTGCCTGGAGTCCGGGACAGGCGAGCTCCTACGAGCAGTACTTC | TRBJ2-7 | TRBD1 | NA | TRBV30
CASSKGPQGIAEAFF | TGTGCCAGCAGCAAAGGACCCCAGGGGATTGCTGAAGCTTTCTTT | TRBJ1-1 | NA | NA | TRBV21-1
CASSPTTAQETQYF | TGTGCCAGCAGCCCTACTACGGCACAAGAGACCCAGTACTTC | TRBJ2-5 | NA | NA | TRBV7-6
CASSQDAGGETQYF | TGTGCCAGCAGCCAAGATGCCGGGGGAGAGACCCAGTACTTC | TRBJ2-5 | NA | NA | TRBV4-2
CASSLFALGETEAFF | TGTGCCAGCAGTTTATTCGCCCTTGGGGAGACTGAAGCTTTCTTT | TRBJ1-1 | NA | NA | TRBV27
CASSFFGQGEYNEQFF | TGTGCCAGCAGTTTCTTCGGACAGGGAGAGTACAATGAGCAGTTCTTC | TRBJ2-1 | TRBD1 | NA | TRBV27
CASSLRNTAEAFF | TGCGCCAGCAGCTTAAGAAACACAGCAGAAGCTTTCTTT | TRBJ1-1 | NA | NA | TRBV5-1
CASSPNLAGGQEETQYF | TGTGCCAGCTCACCAAATCTAGCGGGGGGCCAGGAAGAGACCCAGTACTTC | TRBJ2-5 | TRBD2 | NA | TRBV18
CASSFKQGATTDTQYF | TGCGCCAGCAGCTTTAAACAGGGGGCGACCACAGATACGCAGTATTTT | TRBJ2-3 | TRBD1 | NA | TRBV5-1
CASSLLGANTEAFF | TGTGCCAGCAGCTTACTGGGAGCGAACACTGAAGCTTTCTTT | TRBJ1-1 | NA | NA | TRBV11-2
CASSTTGTPSDEQYF | TGTGCCAGTAGTACGACCGGGACACCGTCCGACGAGCAGTACTTC | TRBJ2-7 | NA | NA | TRBV19